This T cell receptor beta chain was obtained from a study of blood T cell repertoires in COVID-19. Study information: Italy, Spain and the United States were the sources of the convalescent and acute COVID-19 samples. Sample material is recorded as cDNA or gDNA derived from T cells, B-cell-depleted T cells, or PBMCs.

With 6 bases removed from V and 1 base from J, the gap between germline ends came to 13 bases. CDR1 and CDR2 from the germline V gene are MNHEY and SVGAGI. The CDR3 runs 15 residues. In the original processing: Reference gene primers were amplified, and this amplification served to estimate nucleated cell counts. The protocol was immunoSEQ multiplex PCR, while the TCRdb copy is restricted to in-frame clones and leaves out a portion. That table gives V, J and clone size, and the DNA gave D and trimming. The data show some 40,000 clones, with approximately 90% seen just once and about 19% held by the top ten.

This sequence was found in a man between 60 and 75 years old with acute or convalescent COVID-19. The V and J genes are TRBV6-5 and TRBJ2-1, with TRBD1 as a possible D gene (6 bases). Sequenced material: peripheral blood. DNA of the CDR3: TGTGCCAGCAGCCGGACAGCCCAATCCTACAATGAGCAGTTCTTC. Its protein product is CASSRTAQSYNEQFF.